This T cell receptor beta chain comes out of a study of human T cells and chemical hapten exposure (dated by TCRdb to the early 2020s). Concerning the study at large: For sensitization, 2% DPC in acetone was applied to a 2 cm by 2 cm area of upper inner arm skin. Weekly therapeutic DPC doses were additionally applied to the scalp of patients throughout the roughly 23-week study period. Patch testing was performed on the upper back with Finn chambers containing 0.01% DPC, and the patch tests were scored after 6 days according to International Contact Dermatitis Research Group standards. Alopecia areata with under or over 50% scalp involvement, alopecia totalis and alopecia universalis were represented in the patient cohort, which was mostly female. The libraries were sequenced as a pool, and the TCR yield per sample differed mostly because of small variations in library volumes within the pool. The study tracked peripheral blood TCR repertoire changes in vivo during primary and secondary sensitization to the hapten diphenylcyclopropenone (DPC) in alopecia patients. Blood samples were taken from patients before sensitization (week 0) and then at 2, 6 and about 24 weeks after DPC sensitization. Under 30 alopecia patients gave blood for TCR sequencing at one to four time points (pre-sensitization, 2, 6 and 24 weeks).

Trimming takes 2 bases from V and 1 base from J, and the germline ends sit 14 bases apart. The germline V gene encodes CDR1 SGHRS and CDR2 YFSETQ. The CDR3 runs 16 amino acids, cysteine and phenylalanine included. The entry retains the CDR3 DNA only, 48 bases that are in frame from base 1. Preparation of the library involved RACE. Sequencer: NextSeq 500. During library preparation, unique molecular identifiers were attached to individual cDNA molecules so that TCRs could be counted quantitatively and reproducibly. Each blood RNA sample was used to sequence both TCR alpha and TCR beta chains. The authors' analysis ran thus. A median of approximately 96,000 TCRs per sample was observed, with a range of about 20,000 to 700,000. V, J and CDR3 annotation of the TCR reads was performed with the Decombinator software suite. To make PS versus PT1 abundance plots, every sample was subsampled to the same number of TCRs (28,000). TCRs were defined as expanded if absent before sensitization and observed at least eight times at the 2-week time point. TCRdb's own reprocessing of the public reads used fastp at Q25 and MiXCR and kept productive beta chains. Each entry is one CDR3 protein sequence, shown with its most common DNA and genes. TCRdb, not the original authors, processed these V and J calls. The sample data list some 99,000 distinct CDR3 sequences, and roughly a tenth of these were observed just once. About 3.1% of the sample belongs to the ten largest clones.

The label giving this sample's time point can be read as: patch test 2, 6 weeks after DPC sensitization. The treatment or condition label corresponds to: therapeutic diphenylcyclopropenone sensitization with weekly scalp DPC. Blood at each patch-test visit was drawn before the patch test was applied. Eligible patients were aged 18 to 70, diagnosed with alopecia, deemed suitable for DPC therapy, and excluded if pregnant. Unfractionated whole blood was collected in Tempus Blood RNA tubes, and total RNA was extracted from that blood. The full study reports these points: The number of TCRs above 1 in 1000 frequency did not change with DPC sensitization; there was no evidence of global repertoire structure alterations. All patients had alopecia, a presumed autoimmune disease, so their immune response might differ from that of healthy individuals. Repeated subsampling changed both the strength of the expansion versus patch-test correlation and the threshold at which that correlation became significant. Patch test score correlated positively with the number of PT1 expanded TCRs, reaching significance at thresholds 8, 16 and 32 but not at 4. Compared with pre-sensitization or healthy control sets, expanded TCRs formed significantly more large CDR3 similarity clusters, which is consistent with antigen-driven responses.

This clonotype has only a few counts. This clone's antigen is unknown. Qualities for individual bases were not recorded, and no much larger clone is one base off. This TCR came from a woman between 40 and 55 years old with alopecia areata. Some clones in this sample may be carry-over from other donors' samples. The sequence is built from TRBV5-1 and TRBJ2-3, and perhaps TRBD1 as D gene, on 6 matching bases. The material was whole blood, obtained in connection with sensitization to the hapten diphenylcyclopropenone (DPC). The CDR3 in this case is CASSFGSPGGTDTQYF. The bases are TGCGCCAGCAGCTTCGGCTCTCCAGGGGGCACAGATACGCAGTATTTT.